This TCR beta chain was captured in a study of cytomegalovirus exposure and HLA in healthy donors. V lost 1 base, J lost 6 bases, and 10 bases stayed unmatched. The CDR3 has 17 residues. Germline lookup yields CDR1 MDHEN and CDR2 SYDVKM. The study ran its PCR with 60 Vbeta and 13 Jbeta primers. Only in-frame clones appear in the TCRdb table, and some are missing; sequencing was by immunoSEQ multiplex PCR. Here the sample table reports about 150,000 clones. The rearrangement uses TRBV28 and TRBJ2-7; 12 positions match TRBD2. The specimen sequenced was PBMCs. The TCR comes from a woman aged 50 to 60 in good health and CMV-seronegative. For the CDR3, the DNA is TGTGCCAGCAGTTTATATCGACTAGCGGGGGAGTCTGGCGAGCAGTACTTC. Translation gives CASSLYRLAGESGEQYF.